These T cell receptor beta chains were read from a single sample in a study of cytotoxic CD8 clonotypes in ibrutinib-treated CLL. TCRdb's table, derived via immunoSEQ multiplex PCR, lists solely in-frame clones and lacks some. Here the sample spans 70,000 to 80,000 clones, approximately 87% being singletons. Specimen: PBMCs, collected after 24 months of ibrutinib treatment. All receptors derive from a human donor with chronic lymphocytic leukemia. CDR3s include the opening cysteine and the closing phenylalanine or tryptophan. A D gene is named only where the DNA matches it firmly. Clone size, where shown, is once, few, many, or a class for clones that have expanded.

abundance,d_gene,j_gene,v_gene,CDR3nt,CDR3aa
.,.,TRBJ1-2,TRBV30,TGTGCCTGGAGACAGCGCAACTATGGCTACACCTTC,CAWRQRNYGYTF
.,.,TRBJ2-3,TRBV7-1,TGTGCCAGCAGCGTTAGACAGGCGATCACAGATACGCAGTATTTT,CASSVRQAITDTQYF
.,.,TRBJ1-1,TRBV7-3,TGTGCCAGCAGCTACACGGCGGCAGGGGTTGGGAACACTGAAGCTTTCTTT,CASSYTAAGVGNTEAFF
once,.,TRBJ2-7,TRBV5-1,TGCGCCAGCAGCGGAACAGCTACCTACGAGCAGTACTTC,CASSGTATYEQYF
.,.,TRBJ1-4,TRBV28,TGTGCCAGCAGTTCCGGGGAAAAACTGTTTTTT,CASSSGEKLFF
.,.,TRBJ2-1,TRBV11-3,TGTGCCAGCAGCTTACAGGGATCTGGTTACAATGAGCAGTTCTTC,CASSLQGSGYNEQFF
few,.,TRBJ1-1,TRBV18,TGTGCCAGCTCACGGGAGGGGTTGAACACTGAAGCTTTCTTT,CASSREGLNTEAFF
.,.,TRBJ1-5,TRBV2,TGTGCCAGCAGCCCCTTTCTAGGGCTTAATCAGCCCCAGCATTTT,CASSPFLGLNQPQHF
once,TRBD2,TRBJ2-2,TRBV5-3,TGTGCCAGAAGCTTAGGGACTAGCGGGTTATACGCCGGGGAGCTGTTTTTT,CARSLGTSGLYAGELFF
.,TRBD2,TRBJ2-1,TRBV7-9,TGTGCCAGCAGCCCCGGACTAGCTAACTACAATGAGCAGTTCTTC,CASSPGLANYNEQFF
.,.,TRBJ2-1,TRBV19,TGTGCCTCGCGGGACAAGAGCTCCTACAATGAGCAGTTCTTC,CASRDKSSYNEQFF
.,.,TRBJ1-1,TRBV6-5,TGTGCCAGCAGCTTAGGACAGTTGAACACTGAAGCTTTCTTT,CASSLGQLNTEAFF
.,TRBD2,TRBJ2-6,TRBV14,TGTGCCAGCAGAACCAAGGTACTAGCGGGAGGGTGTGGGGCCAACGTCCTGACTTTC,CASRTKVLAGGCGANVLTF
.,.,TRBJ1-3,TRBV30,TGTGCCTGGACAGGGTCCAACACCATATATTTT,CAWTGSNTIYF
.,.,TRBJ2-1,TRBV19,TGTGCCAGTAGTATAGGGAGAGAGCAGTTCTTC,CASSIGREQFF
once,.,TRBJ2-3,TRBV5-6,TGTGCCAGCAGCTTGGTGGCTCCCACAGATACGCAGTATTTT,CASSLVAPTDTQYF
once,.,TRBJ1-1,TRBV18,TGTGCCAGCTCACCCCCTTGGAGGGGAGAGGTGGCTTTCTTT,CASSPPWRGEVAFF
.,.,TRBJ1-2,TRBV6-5,TGTGCCAGCACCCCCCCGGAAGGGTACGGCTACACCTTC,CASTPPEGYGYTF
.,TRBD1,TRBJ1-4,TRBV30,TGTGCCTGGAGGGGGGACAGGGGAGGAGAAAAACTGTTTTTT,CAWRGDRGGEKLFF
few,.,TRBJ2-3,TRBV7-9,TGTGCCAGCAGCTTAGCGTCGAGCACAGATACGCAGTATTTT,CASSLASSTDTQYF
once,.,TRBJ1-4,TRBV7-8,TGTGCCAGCAGGAAGGAGGATAAATATGAAAAACTGTTTTTT,CASRKEDKYEKLFF
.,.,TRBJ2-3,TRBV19,TGTGCCAGTGAGGGGGGGCAGGGCGCAGATACGCAGTATTTT,CASEGGQGADTQYF
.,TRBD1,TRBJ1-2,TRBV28,TGTGCCAGCAGACGACAGGGGGAGGTTTGGTTGAACTATGGCTACACCTTC,CASRRQGEVWLNYGYTF
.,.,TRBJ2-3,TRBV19,TGTGCCAGTAGTATCGGGACACTAGATACGCAGTATTTT,CASSIGTLDTQYF
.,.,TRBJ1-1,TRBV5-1,TGCGCCAGCAGCTTGGGGGCGGGGATAGGCTTGAACACTGAAGCTTTCTTT,CASSLGAGIGLNTEAFF
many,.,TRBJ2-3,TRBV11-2,TGTGCCAGCACCCCTAGCGTAAGCACAGATACGCAGTATTTT,CASTPSVSTDTQYF
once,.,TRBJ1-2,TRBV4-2,TGTGCCAGCAGCCAGGCCTCGATCGGCAATGGCTACACCTTC,CASSQASIGNGYTF
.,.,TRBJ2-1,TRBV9,TGTGCCAGCAGCGTAGCTCCGGAGGGTGAGCAGTTCTTC,CASSVAPEGEQFF
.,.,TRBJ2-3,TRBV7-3,TGTGCCAGCAGCTTAACAAGGAACGGGGGAGATACGCAGTATTTT,CASSLTRNGGDTQYF
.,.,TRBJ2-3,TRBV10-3,TGTGCCATCAGTGAGTCTCAGGGCACAGATACGCAGTATTTT,CAISESQGTDTQYF
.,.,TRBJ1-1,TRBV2,TGTGCCAGCAGTGGTATGGGAGCTGAAGCTTTCTTT,CASSGMGAEAFF
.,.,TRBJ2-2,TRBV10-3,TGTGCCATCAGCTTGGGGGGCCCAGGGGGCACCGGGGAGCTGTTTTTT,CAISLGGPGGTGELFF
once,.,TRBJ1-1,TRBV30,TGTGCCTGGAGCGTAAACGCAGGGCACGCTTTCTTT,CAWSVNAGHAFF
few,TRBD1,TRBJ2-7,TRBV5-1,TGCGCCAGCAGCCCACCGGGGACAGGGGCCTACGAGCAGTACTTC,CASSPPGTGAYEQYF
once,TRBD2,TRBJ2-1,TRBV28,TGTGCCAGCAGTCCTTTGTATGGACTAGCGGGAGCCGCTGAGCAGTTCTTC,CASSPLYGLAGAAEQFF
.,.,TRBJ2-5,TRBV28,TGTGCCAGCAGTCCGCCGGATGTAGCTGTGGAGACCCAGTACTTC,CASSPPDVAVETQYF
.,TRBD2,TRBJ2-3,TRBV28,TGTGCCAGCAGTTTCATGCCAGCGGGAGCAGGCACAGATACGCAGTATTTT,CASSFMPAGAGTDTQYF
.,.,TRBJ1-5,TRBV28,TGTGCCAGCACCGTAGGCCCTCAGCCCCAGCATTTT,CASTVGPQPQHF
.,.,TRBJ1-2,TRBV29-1,TGCAGCGCCCCCGGAGAGGGCTATGGCTACACCTTC,CSAPGEGYGYTF
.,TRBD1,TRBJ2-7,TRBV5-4,TGTGCCACCTCCCGCCGTGGGACAGGGGCCTACGAGCAGTACTTC,CATSRRGTGAYEQYF
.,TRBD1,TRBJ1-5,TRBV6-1,TGTGCCAGCAGTGAAGCAGGGGGCGTCAATCAGCCCCAGCATTTT,CASSEAGGVNQPQHF
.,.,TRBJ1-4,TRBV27,TGTGCCAGCAGTACCCACAGGGACGGTAATGAAAAACTGTTTTTT,CASSTHRDGNEKLFF